The sequence of this T cell receptor beta chain was determined in a study of T cell repertoires in cytomegalovirus infection. Turning to the study itself: Selection of CMV epitopes for the study included recently identified HLA-C-restricted and well-studied HLA-B-restricted ones. Public TCR beta signatures provided an indication of both CMV infection and a matching HLA type. Findings of the study overall: HLA-C-restricted CMV clonotypes gave the most frequent clonotype in two of eight donors. The cumulative frequency of public TCR beta families distinguished individuals who carried CMV together with the relevant HLA.

Each CDR3 protein is one row after TCRdb ran MiXCR on the reads. The sample yields approximately 150,000 distinct CDR3 sequences, less than 25% seen once. A remark on this clonotype: Its antigen is as yet unknown.

The CDR3 extends over 12 amino acids. Deletions cut 3 bases from V and 6 bases from J, with 8 bases between. The V call is TRBV12-3 or TRBV12-4, the J call TRBJ1-2; weak D call: TRBD1 (5 bases). Material: CD8+ T cells from cultured PBMCs, obtained from culture after CMV antigen stimulation. The TCR sequence derives from a human donor in good health (CMV status not recorded). Some clones in this sample may be carry-over from other donors' samples. The CDR3 DNA sequence: TGTGCCAGCAGTTTCGGGGGTAATGGCTACACCTTC. As protein: CASSFGGNGYTF.